Shown below are 30 T cell receptor beta chains from a single sample sequenced in a study of T cells expressing NK-cell markers. TCRdb reprocessed the 5' RACE reads, keeping one entry per CDR3 protein, no DNA. This sample's table reports 250,000 to 300,000 distinct CDR3 sequences. Input material: blood T cells: a sorted CD56 or NKG2C T cell subset, CD4+ or CD8+ T cells, or bulk PBMC T cells (not recorded which). The origin of the receptors is a woman aged 18 to 75 in good health.

This chain links TRBV12-3 or TRBV12-4 with TRBJ1-4; TCRdb lists TRBD1, though no DNA is available to test this call. The CDR3 totals 13 residues. This CDR3 reads CASRPGPQEKLFF.

The chain has TRBV20-1 and TRBJ2-3; TCRdb proposes TRBD2, but this gene call is untestable without DNA. Germline V gives CDR1 DFQATT, CDR2 SNEGSKA (reference sequence). CDR3 length: 13 residues. The CDR3 loop is CSARLAAGGTQYF.

The chain recombines TRBV5-1 with TRBJ2-3. In germline, CDR1 is SGHRS, CDR2 YFSETQ. CDR3 size: 14 residues. The CDR3 sequence is CASSLEGRRDTQYF. The whole variable domain, remainder taken from reference TRBV5-1 and TRBJ2-3, is KAGVTQTPRYLIKTRGQQVTLSCSPISGHRSVSWYQQTPGQGLQFLFEYFSETQRNKGNFPGRFSGRQFSNSRSEMNVSTLELGDSALYLCASSLEGRRDTQYFGPGTRLTVL.

The rearrangement links TRBV12-3 or TRBV12-4 to TRBJ2-2; TCRdb names TRBD1, which stays unverified in the absence of DNA. CDR3 length: 15 residues. CDR3 protein: CASSFLFGGAGELFF.

J is TRBJ1-6 and V is TRBV30; TCRdb selects TRBD1, and the lack of DNA leaves this call unchecked. The CDR3 has 14 amino acids. CDR1 and CDR2 from the germline V gene are GTSNPN and SVGIG (reference sequence). The CDR3 here is CAWSRWTANSPLHF. The full variable domain, rest sourced from reference TRBV30 and TRBJ1-6, is SQTIHQWPATLVQPVGSPLSLECTVEGTSNPNLYWYRQAAGRGLQLLFYSVGIGQISSEVPQNLSASRPQDRQFILSSKKLLLSDSGFYLCAWSRWTANSPLHFGNGTRLTVT.

The chain joins TRBV18 to TRBJ2-7; checking the TCRdb D call of TRBD2 is not possible without DNA. CDR3 size: 15 residues. Germline CDR1 and CDR2: KGHSH and LQKENI. This CDR3 is CASSPGLAGAYEQYF.

The rearrangement uses TRBV5-1 and TRBJ2-7; the D call from TCRdb, TRBD1, cannot be confirmed without DNA. This CDR3 has 15 amino acids. Germline lookup yields CDR1 SGHRS and CDR2 YFSETQ. CDR3 sequence: CASQLIPGQHYEQYF. Combining the CDR3 with reference TRBV5-1 and TRBJ2-7 gives the whole variable domain KAGVTQTPRYLIKTRGQQVTLSCSPISGHRSVSWYQQTPGQGLQFLFEYFSETQRNKGNFPGRFSGRQFSNSRSEMNVSTLELGDSALYLCASQLIPGQHYEQYFGPGTRLTVT.

The V gene is TRBV20-1, the J gene TRBJ1-4; TCRdb's assignment of TRBD1 cannot be checked, as there is no DNA. Germline V CDR1 and CDR2: DFQATT, SNEGSKA (reference sequence). This CDR3 region has 13 residues. The CDR3 spells CSAPGTGSEKLFF.

The rearrangement uses TRBV10-2 and TRBJ1-1. Germline V gives CDR1 WSHSY, CDR2 SAAADI. CDR3 length: 14 amino acids. CDR3 residues: CASSESPAYTEAFF.

V and J are TRBV18 and TRBJ1-6; TCRdb's D call, TRBD1, is unchecked because there is no DNA. CDR3 length equals 17 residues. Germline-derived CDR1 and CDR2 are KGHSH and LQKENI. CDR3 protein: CASSPSGGTKGNSPLHF.

The chain is built from TRBV6-1 and TRBJ2-3; TCRdb reports TRBD2, a call that lacks DNA to check it against. Germline V gene sequence: CDR1 MNHNS, CDR2 SASEGT. This CDR3 region has 15 residues. CDR3 sequence reads: CASRTRGFGGDTQYF.

The chain uses TRBV20-1 and TRBJ2-7; TCRdb's assignment of TRBD2 cannot be checked, as there is no DNA. This CDR3 comprises 17 residues. The germline V gene encodes CDR1 DFQATT and CDR2 SNEGSKA (reference sequence). The chain's CDR3 is CSARRPAGRSYSYEQYF.

The rearrangement links TRBV24-1 to TRBJ1-2; the D call from TCRdb, TRBD1, cannot be confirmed without DNA. From germline, CDR1 is KGHDR and CDR2 SFDVKD. The CDR3 consists of 16 residues. CDR3 protein: CATSETGVSSNYGYTF.

The CDR3 loop reads CASSYSSPKRSGANVLTF. V gene TRBV6-5 combines with J gene TRBJ2-6. This CDR3 is built from 18 residues. Germline assignment: CDR1 MNHEY and CDR2 SVGAGI.

The chain uses TRBV29-1 and TRBJ2-1. This CDR3 has 14 amino acids. Germline CDR1 is SQVTM and CDR2 is ANQGSEA. The CDR3 region is CSAMGTSAYNEQFF.

This rearrangement joins TRBV7-8 to TRBJ2-4; TCRdb proposes TRBD1, but this gene call is untestable without DNA. The CDR3 consists of 18 residues. Germline V lookup: CDR1 SGHVS, CDR2 FQNEAQ. CDR3: CASSLVAPPQGAKNIQYF.

V and J are TRBV18 and TRBJ2-5; no DNA is available, so the TRBD2 call from TCRdb remains unchecked. The length of the CDR3 is 17 residues. Germline assignment: CDR1 KGHSH and CDR2 LQKENI. The CDR3 sequence: CASSPEVPYGYQETQYF.

The chain has TRBV7-2 and TRBJ2-7. The germline V gene has CDR1 SGHTA and CDR2 FQGNSA. This CDR3 is 14 amino acids long. The CDR3 sequence is CASSLVGGAYEQYF.

This sequence joins TRBV6-2 or TRBV6-3 and TRBJ2-1; checking the TCRdb D call of TRBD1 is not possible without DNA. This CDR3 contains 12 residues. Germline values: CDR1 MNHEY, CDR2 SVGEGT. This CDR3 is CASTDTYNEQFF.

The chain joins TRBV12-3 or TRBV12-4 to TRBJ2-4; TCRdb outputs TRBD1, but without DNA this stays unchecked. This CDR3 contains 16 residues. The CDR3 spells CASRLTGTLAKNIQYF.

The chain carries TRBV20-1 and TRBJ2-3; no DNA is available, so the TRBD2 call from TCRdb remains unchecked. Germline lookup yields CDR1 DFQATT and CDR2 SNEGSKA (reference sequence). The CDR3 spans 14 residues. The CDR3 protein is CSAREGLAGLAQYF.

The chain carries TRBV19 and TRBJ2-6. Germline V gene data show CDR1 as LNHDA and CDR2 as SQIVND (reference sequence). This CDR3 region has 16 residues. The CDR3 loop is CASSNSGFSGANVLTF. Together with reference TRBV19 and TRBJ2-6, the CDR3 gives the full variable domain: DGGITQSPKYLFRKEGQNVTLSCEQNLNHDAMYWYRQDPGQGLRLIYYSQIVNDFQKGDIAEGYSVSREKKESFPLTVTSAQKNPTAFYLCASSNSGFSGANVLTFGAGSRLTVL.

This sequence joins TRBV14 and TRBJ1-6. This CDR3 has 16 residues. From germline, CDR1 is SGHDN and CDR2 FVKESK. CDR3 loop: CASSQEDGSINSPLHF.

The J gene is TRBJ1-4, the V gene TRBV20-1. The CDR3 totals 17 residues. Germline CDR1 DFQATT, CDR2 SNEGSKA (reference sequence). CDR3: CSARDGKVTATNEKLFF.

This chain links TRBV5-5 with TRBJ1-1. The CDR3 runs to 15 residues. Germline CDR1 SGHKS, CDR2 YYEKEE (reference sequence). CDR3 amino acids: CASSLYARMDTEAFF.

This chain links TRBV5-1 with TRBJ2-3; TCRdb's D call, TRBD1, is unchecked because there is no DNA. Germline V gene lookup returns CDR1 SGHRS and CDR2 YFSETQ. The length of the CDR3 is 15 residues. The CDR3 reads CASSLDSGTSDTQYF. Full variable domain (rest looked up from reference TRBV5-1 and TRBJ2-3): KAGVTQTPRYLIKTRGQQVTLSCSPISGHRSVSWYQQTPGQGLQFLFEYFSETQRNKGNFPGRFSGRQFSNSRSEMNVSTLELGDSALYLCASSLDSGTSDTQYFGPGTRLTVL.

The V and J genes are TRBV19 and TRBJ1-4. Germline values: CDR1 LNHDA, CDR2 SQIVND (reference sequence). This CDR3 spans 13 amino acids. This chain's CDR3 is CASIAPGFEKLFF.

This chain links TRBV6-1 with TRBJ1-4; there is no DNA to check the TCRdb D call of TRBD1. This CDR3 spans 13 amino acids. CDR1 and CDR2 (germline): MNHNS, SASEGT. CDR3 residues: CASTSRQGRKLFF.

This chain links TRBV5-1 with TRBJ1-2; the TCRdb D gene call, TRBD1, has no DNA to confirm it. The CDR3 runs 13 residues. Germline V lookup: CDR1 SGHRS, CDR2 YFSETQ. The CDR3 loop is CASSIQGEDGYTF.

The gene calls are TRBV12-3 or TRBV12-4 and TRBJ1-2. This CDR3 has 14 amino acids. CDR3 protein: CASSPEGTYYGYTF.